These 23 T cell receptor beta chains were all obtained from the same sample, sequenced in a study of blood T cell repertoires in COVID-19. TCRdb keeps only in-frame clones here, not all; method: immunoSEQ multiplex PCR. The repertoire holds about 280,000 clones, with about 88% as singletons. The sequencing sample was made of peripheral blood. The receptors stem from a woman aged 70-85 years with COVID-19, enrolled during active disease.

Here the CDR3 reads CASSWGFTGLGNTIYF. The CDR3 region has the DNA TGTGCCAGCAGTTGGGGGTTCACAGGGCTCGGAAACACCATATATTTT. This chain joins TRBV28 and TRBJ1-3; a weak D match, TRBD1 (6 bases). The germline V gene encodes CDR1 MDHEN and CDR2 SYDVKM. This CDR3 comprises 16 residues. Trimming removed 4 bases from V and 4 bases from J, with 17 bases in between.

This chain links TRBV4-3 with TRBJ1-1, with TRBD1 identical over 10 bases. V dropped 1 base and J dropped 3; count of bases not matched to a gene: 11. The CDR3 totals 18 residues. Germline lookup yields CDR1 LGHNA and CDR2 YSLEER. CDR3 sequence reads: CASSQVYAGTGEYTEAFF. DNA for the CDR3: TGCGCCAGCAGCCAAGTATATGCCGGGACAGGGGAGTACACTGAAGCTTTCTTT.

V is TRBV5-6 and J is TRBJ2-7; 7 bases align to TRBD1. CDR1 and CDR2 (germline): SGHDT, YYEEEE. CDR3 length equals 14 residues. V lost 4 bases, J lost 3 bases, and 7 bases stayed unmatched. This CDR3 is CASSEQGRGYEQYF. In DNA form, the CDR3 reads TGTGCCAGCAGCGAACAGGGGCGAGGCTACGAGCAGTACTTC.

The chain employs TRBV30 and TRBJ2-5; weak D call: TRBD1 (8 bases). CDR3 length equals 17 residues. V was cut by 0 bases and J by 0 bases, with 17 bases left in between. Per the germline V gene, CDR1 is GTSNPN and CDR2 is SVGIG (reference sequence). The CDR3 DNA is TGTGCCTGGAGTGTACAGGGGGGGATGGCGTACCAAGAGACCCAGTACTTC. Translating gives CAWSVQGGMAYQETQYF.

V gene TRBV30 combines with J gene TRBJ1-2; a weak D match, TRBD1 (5 bases). Trimming shortened V by 0 bases and J by 8 bases, and 16 bases separated the two germline ends. CDR3 length equals 14 residues. Per germline, CDR1 GTSNPN and CDR2 SVGIG (reference sequence). In DNA form, the CDR3 reads TGTGCCTGGAGTGTACTCGGGAGGGGCGGCGGCTACACCTTC. This translates into CAWSVLGRGGGYTF.

The rearrangement links TRBV19 to TRBJ2-5; the match to TRBD1 covers 9 bases. The trim removed 8 bases at V and 4 bases at J, leaving 8 bases unmatched. The germline V gene encodes CDR1 LNHDA and CDR2 SQIVND (reference sequence). The CDR3 extends over 14 amino acids. The CDR3 nucleotides are TGTGCCAGTGCGGGGACAGGGCGAGGAGAGACCCAGTACTTC. Translated: CASAGTGRGETQYF.

CDR3 in amino acids: CATSDFTGNTIYF. The CDR3 region has the DNA TGTGCCACCAGTGATTTTACTGGAAACACCATATATTTT. V gene TRBV24-1 combines with J gene TRBJ1-3, with D hard to call. Trimming left V 1 base short and J 2 bases short, with 2 bases between. The CDR3 sequence is 13 residues long. In germline, CDR1 is KGHDR, CDR2 SFDVKD.

This clone was recorded only once. The V gene is TRBV18, the J gene TRBJ1-5; possibly TRBD1 for D (6 bases). The ends were cut back, 4 bases at V and 3 bases at J, with 10 bases in the middle. Germline-derived CDR1 and CDR2 are KGHSH and LQKENI. The CDR3 is made up of 14 amino acids. Written as DNA, the CDR3 is TGTGCCAGCTCACAGTGGACAGACAATCAGCCCCAGCATTTT. Translating it yields CASSQWTDNQPQHF.

J is TRBJ2-6 and V is TRBV11-2, with D maybe TRBD2 (6 bases). CDR3 length equals 15 residues. V shed 6 bases and J shed 4 bases, with 13 bases lying between them. Per germline, CDR1 SGHAT and CDR2 FQNNGV. This chain's CDR3 is CASRSVRDGANVLTF. The CDR3, as DNA: TGTGCCAGCAGATCAGTGCGGGACGGGGCCAACGTCCTGACTTTC.

The V call is TRBV5-1, the J call TRBJ2-3; TRBD1 aligns across 11 bases. This CDR3 contains 16 residues. The trim removed 0 bases at V and 3 bases at J, leaving 3 bases unmatched. In germline, CDR1 is SGHRS, CDR2 YFSETQ. The CDR3 sequence is CASSLDGTGGTDTQYF. The CDR3 nucleotides read TGCGCCAGCAGCTTGGACGGGACAGGGGGGACAGATACGCAGTATTTT.

The V call is TRBV2, the J call TRBJ2-3; possibly TRBD2 for D (5 bases). Looked up from germline, CDR1 is SNHLY and CDR2 is FYNNEI. The CDR3 has 14 residues. Trimming took off 7 bases at V and 0 bases at J, with 11 bases between the two ends. As DNA, the CDR3 is TGTGCCAGCATCCTGGGAGCTAGCACAGATACGCAGTATTTT. Protein sequence: CASILGASTDTQYF.

The chain combines TRBV5-1 with TRBJ2-7; 9 bases match TRBD2. Germline CDR1 SGHRS, CDR2 YFSETQ. V shed 4 bases and J 4 bases; nucleotides not matched to a gene: 9. The CDR3 loop spans 15 amino acids. The DNA for the CDR3 is TGCGCCAGCAGCCGCGGGGGGGCCCAGGGGTACGAGCAGTACTTC. It codes for CASSRGGAQGYEQYF.

The chain has TRBV27 and TRBJ1-6; TRBD1 might be the D (5 bases). From germline, CDR1 is MNHEY and CDR2 SMNVEV (reference sequence). This CDR3 comprises 16 residues. Trimming shortened V by 2 bases and J by 3 bases, and 11 bases separated the two germline ends. In nucleotides, the CDR3 is TGTGCCAGCAGTTTAGGGGGAGGAATCTATAATTCACCCCTCCACTTT. It encodes CASSLGGGIYNSPLHF.

The rearrangement links TRBV6-1 to TRBJ1-6, with TRBD1 matching 9 bases. V shed 0 bases and J 10 bases; nucleotides not matched to a gene: 7. Germline-derived CDR1 and CDR2 are MNHNS and SASEGT. This CDR3 has 16 residues. CDR3 sequence: CASSEAVRTGASPLHF. For the CDR3, the DNA is TGTGCCAGCAGTGAAGCGGTTAGGACAGGGGCCTCACCCCTCCACTTT.

This clone was seen more than once but under ten times. This chain connects TRBV5-1 to TRBJ1-5; D is undetermined. Deletions cut 4 bases from V and 0 bases from J, with 11 bases between. The CDR3 is 15 amino acids. Germline CDR1 and CDR2: SGHRS and YFSETQ. The CDR3 reads CASSPSGNSNQPQHF. CDR3 DNA sequence: TGCGCCAGCAGCCCTTCAGGAAATAGCAATCAGCCCCAGCATTTT.

In this sample, this clone turned up a few times. The sample has other DNA sequences that encode this CDR3 too. This chain uses TRBV5-1 with TRBJ1-5; D remains unclear. Between the trimmed V and J ends, which lost 0 bases and 4 bases, there was a span of 8 bases. Germline CDR1 SGHRS, CDR2 YFSETQ. This CDR3 contains 14 residues. In DNA, the CDR3 is TGCGCCAGCAGCTTGGAAGGCGGTAATCAGCCCCAGCATTTT. This encodes CASSLEGGNQPQHF.

The chain couples TRBV19 to TRBJ2-7; a weak D match, TRBD2 (6 bases). CDR3 size: 14 residues. The ends were cut back, 3 bases at V and 3 bases at J, with 12 bases in the middle. Germline V gives CDR1 LNHDA, CDR2 SQIVND (reference sequence). CDR3: CASSISGRNYEQYF. For the CDR3, the DNA is TGTGCCAGTAGTATTTCAGGGAGGAACTACGAGCAGTACTTC.

V gene TRBV28 combines with J gene TRBJ1-2, with D tentatively TRBD1 (6 bases). V gave up 10 bases and J gave up 3 bases, with 9 bases separating them. Germline V gives CDR1 MDHEN, CDR2 SYDVKM. The CDR3 runs 11 residues. The CDR3 region is CATTGYYGYTF. In nucleotides, the CDR3 is TGTGCCACCACAGGGTACTATGGCTACACCTTC.

The chain recombines TRBV14 with TRBJ2-1; TRBD2 matches at 8 bases. The CDR3 is made up of 15 amino acids. J gave up 3 bases and V 1 base, and 2 bases lay outside the gene matches. The V gene's germline CDR1 is SGHDN and CDR2 FVKESK. CDR3 region: CASSQGGGLYNEQFF. For the CDR3, the DNA is TGTGCCAGCAGCCAAGGCGGGGGGCTCTACAATGAGCAGTTCTTC.

This clone was observed a single time. DNA of the CDR3: TGTGCCAGCAGCCACCCCACAGATGATTATAATTCACCCCTCCACTTT. Its translation: CASSHPTDDYNSPLHF. The chain carries TRBV5-4 and TRBJ1-6; unclear D gene. Germline CDR1 is SGHNT and CDR2 is YYREEE (reference sequence). V gave up 4 bases and J gave up 4 bases, with 15 bases separating them. The CDR3 spans 16 residues.

The V and J genes are TRBV2 and TRBJ1-4, with TRBD1 identical over 7 bases. The length of the CDR3 is 14 residues. The V gene's germline CDR1 is SNHLY and CDR2 FYNNEI. V shed 6 bases and J 8 bases; nucleotides not matched to a gene: 9. CDR3 sequence reads: CASRLQGLGEKLFF. The DNA of the CDR3 is TGTGCCAGCAGACTACAGGGGCTAGGAGAAAAACTGTTTTTT.

This chain uses TRBV7-2 with TRBJ2-7; D not resolved. This CDR3 contains 15 residues. The V gene's germline CDR1 is SGHTA and CDR2 FQGNSA. V was cut by 1 base and J by 3 bases, with 13 bases left in between. The CDR3 DNA sequence: TGTGCCAGCAGCTTAGACCCGCGAGGAAACTACGAGCAGTACTTC. Its protein is CASSLDPRGNYEQYF. Supplemented by reference TRBV7-2 and TRBJ2-7, the full variable domain reads GAGVSQSPSNKVTEKGKDVELRCDPISGHTALYWYRQSLGQGLEFLIYFQGNSAPDKSGLPSDRFSAERTGGSVSTLTIQRTQQEDSAVYLCASSLDPRGNYEQYFGPGTRLTVT.

The rearrangement links TRBV7-3 to TRBJ2-5; TRBD2 matches at 11 bases. J lost 5 bases, V lost 4 bases, and 6 bases had no gene match. The CDR3 length is 15 residues. Germline CDR1 SGHTA, CDR2 FQGTGA. The CDR3 bases are TGTGCCAGCAGCTCCGGGACTAGCGGTCGGGAGACCCAGTACTTC. Amino acid sequence: CASSSGTSGRETQYF.